This paragraph covers one T cell receptor (beta chain) sequence. Profiling relied on immunoSEQ multiplex PCR, and the TCRdb table lists in-frame clones only, not all of them. The sample has 200,000 to 300,000 clones; 86% are singletons. This CDR3 contains 16 residues. The ends were cut back, 0 bases at V and 3 bases at J, with 14 bases in the middle. Germline V CDR1 and CDR2: MNHEY, SVGEGT. This sample is part of a study of blood T cell repertoires in COVID-19. This TCR was recovered from a young man with active or convalescent COVID-19. Sequencing was done on a sample of peripheral blood. This chain joins TRBV6-2 or TRBV6-3 and TRBJ1-2; D gene ambiguous. The DNA for the CDR3 is TGTGCCAGCAGTTACTCGGCCGTTCCCGGGGACTATGGCTACACCTTC. This gives the protein CASSYSAVPGDYGYTF.